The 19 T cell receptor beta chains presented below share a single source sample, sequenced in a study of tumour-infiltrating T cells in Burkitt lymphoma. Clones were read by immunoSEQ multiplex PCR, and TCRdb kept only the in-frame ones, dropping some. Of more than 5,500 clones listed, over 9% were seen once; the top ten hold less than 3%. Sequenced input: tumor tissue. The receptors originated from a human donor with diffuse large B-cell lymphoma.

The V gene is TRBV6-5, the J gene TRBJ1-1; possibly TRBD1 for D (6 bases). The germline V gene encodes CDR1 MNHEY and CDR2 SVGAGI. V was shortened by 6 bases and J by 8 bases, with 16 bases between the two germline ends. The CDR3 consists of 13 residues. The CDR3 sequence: CASRLSSGTEAFF. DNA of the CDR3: TGTGCCAGCAGACTTTCCTCCGGGACAGAAGCTTTCTTT.

DNA of the CDR3: TGCAGCGTCACCCGGGTGATCGCAGCTAACTATGGCTACACCTTC. It is translated as CSVTRVIAANYGYTF. V usage is TRBV29-1 and J usage is TRBJ1-2, with D uncertain. V was pared by 6 bases and J by 0 bases, with 17 bases between. CDR1 is SQVTM and CDR2 is ANQGSEA in the germline V gene. The CDR3 spans 15 residues. The full variable domain, completed using reference TRBV29-1 and TRBJ1-2, is SAVISQKPSRDICQRGTSLTIQCQVDSQVTMMFWYRQQPGQSLTLIATANQGSEATYESGFVIDKFPISRPNLTFSTLTVSNMSPEDSSIYLCSVTRVIAANYGYTFGSGTRLTVV.

CDR3: CASSPPNSMTGGTGELFF. The CDR3 nucleotides are TGTGCCAGCTCACCACCGAATTCCATGACAGGGGGCACCGGGGAGCTGTTTTTT. The chain employs TRBV18 and TRBJ2-2; 9 positions match TRBD1. V was clipped by 0 bases and J by 4 bases; unmatched bases: 9. Germline CDR1 reads KGHSH; CDR2 reads LQKENI. This CDR3 comprises 18 residues.

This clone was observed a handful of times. CDR3 loop: CSVEDNRVYGYTF. In DNA, the CDR3 is TGCAGCGTTGAAGATAACAGGGTCTATGGCTACACCTTC. The V gene is TRBV29-1, the J gene TRBJ1-2; a possible D gene is TRBD1 (6 bases). Trimming shortened V by 0 bases and J by 4 bases, and 9 bases separated the two germline ends. The V gene's germline CDR1 is SQVTM and CDR2 ANQGSEA. The CDR3 contains 13 residues. The variable domain in full, with the rest retrieved from reference TRBV29-1 and TRBJ1-2, is SAVISQKPSRDICQRGTSLTIQCQVDSQVTMMFWYRQQPGQSLTLIATANQGSEATYESGFVIDKFPISRPNLTFSTLTVSNMSPEDSSIYLCSVEDNRVYGYTFGSGTRLTVV.

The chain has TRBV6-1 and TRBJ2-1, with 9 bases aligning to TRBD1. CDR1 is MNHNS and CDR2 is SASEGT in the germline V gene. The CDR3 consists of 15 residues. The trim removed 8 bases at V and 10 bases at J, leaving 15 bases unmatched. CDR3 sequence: CASRTPGQGGREQFF. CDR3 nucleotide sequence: TGTGCCAGCCGTACACCGGGACAGGGCGGGCGAGAGCAGTTCTTC.

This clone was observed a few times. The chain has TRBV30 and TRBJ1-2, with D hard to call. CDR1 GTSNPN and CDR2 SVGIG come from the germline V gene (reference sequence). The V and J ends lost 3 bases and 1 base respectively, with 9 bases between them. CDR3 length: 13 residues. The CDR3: CAWSPGSNYGYTF. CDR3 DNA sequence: TGTGCCTGGAGCCCCGGCAGTAACTATGGCTACACCTTC.

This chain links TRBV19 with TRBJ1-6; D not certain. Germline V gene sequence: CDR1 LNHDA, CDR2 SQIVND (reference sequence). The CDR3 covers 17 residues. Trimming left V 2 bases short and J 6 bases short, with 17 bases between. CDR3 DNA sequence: TGTGCCAGTAGTATACCACGTTCGCTGTCGGCTAATTCACCCCTCCACTTT. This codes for CASSIPRSLSANSPLHF.

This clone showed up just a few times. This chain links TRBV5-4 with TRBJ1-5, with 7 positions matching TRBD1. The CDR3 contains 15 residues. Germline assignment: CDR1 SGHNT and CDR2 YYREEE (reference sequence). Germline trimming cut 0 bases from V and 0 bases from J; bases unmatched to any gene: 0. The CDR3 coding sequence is TGTGCCAGCAGCTTGGCAGGGGGTAGCAATCAGCCCCAGCATTTT. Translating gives CASSLAGGSNQPQHF.

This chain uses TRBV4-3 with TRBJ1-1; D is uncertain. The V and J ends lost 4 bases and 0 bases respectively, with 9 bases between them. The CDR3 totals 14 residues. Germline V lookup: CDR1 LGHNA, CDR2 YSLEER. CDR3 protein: CASSPVGLNTEAFF. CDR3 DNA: TGCGCCAGCAGCCCTGTGGGGTTGAACACTGAAGCTTTCTTT.

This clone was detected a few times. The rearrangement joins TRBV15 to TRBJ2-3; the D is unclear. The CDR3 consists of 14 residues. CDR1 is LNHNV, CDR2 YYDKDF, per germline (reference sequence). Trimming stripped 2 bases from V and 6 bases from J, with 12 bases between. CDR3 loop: CATSRLNVGDTQYF. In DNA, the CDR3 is TGTGCCACCAGCAGACTGAACGTTGGGGATACGCAGTATTTT.

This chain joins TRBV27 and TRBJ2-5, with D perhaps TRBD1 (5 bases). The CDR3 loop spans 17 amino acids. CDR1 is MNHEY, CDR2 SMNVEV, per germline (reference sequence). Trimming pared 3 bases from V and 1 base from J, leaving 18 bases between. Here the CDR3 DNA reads TGTGCCAGCAGTTTGGTCCCCTCAGGGTCCGGCCAAGAGACCCAGTACTTC. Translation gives CASSLVPSGSGQETQYF.

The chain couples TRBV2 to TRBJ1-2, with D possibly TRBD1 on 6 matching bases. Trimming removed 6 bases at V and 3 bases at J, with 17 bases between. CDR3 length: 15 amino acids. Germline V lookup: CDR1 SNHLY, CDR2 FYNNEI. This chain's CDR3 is CASSMGHPDYYGYTF. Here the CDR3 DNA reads TGTGCCAGCAGCATGGGACACCCGGACTACTATGGCTACACCTTC.

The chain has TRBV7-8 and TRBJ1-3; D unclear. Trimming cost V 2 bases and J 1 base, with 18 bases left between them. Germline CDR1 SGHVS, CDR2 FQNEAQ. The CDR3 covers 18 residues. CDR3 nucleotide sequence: TGTGCCAGCAGCTTATATGGTGGAGTTTGGTCGTCTGGAAACACCATATATTTT. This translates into CASSLYGGVWSSGNTIYF.

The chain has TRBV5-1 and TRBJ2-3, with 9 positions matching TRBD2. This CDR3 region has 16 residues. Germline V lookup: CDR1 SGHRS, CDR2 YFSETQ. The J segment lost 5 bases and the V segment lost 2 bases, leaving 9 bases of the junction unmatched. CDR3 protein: CASSFVAGAGGDTQYF. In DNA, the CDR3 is TGCGCCAGCAGCTTTGTAGCGGGGGCTGGGGGAGATACGCAGTATTTT.

The CDR3 coding sequence is TGTGCCAGCAGTTACGGACTAGCGGGGGGATACAATGAGCAGTTCTTC. Translated: CASSYGLAGGYNEQFF. The chain is built from TRBV28 and TRBJ2-1; 14 bases align to TRBD2. The CDR3 loop spans 16 amino acids. Trimming at V came to 4 bases and at J to 4 bases, leaving 3 bases not matched to a gene. Germline V gene data show CDR1 as MDHEN and CDR2 as SYDVKM.

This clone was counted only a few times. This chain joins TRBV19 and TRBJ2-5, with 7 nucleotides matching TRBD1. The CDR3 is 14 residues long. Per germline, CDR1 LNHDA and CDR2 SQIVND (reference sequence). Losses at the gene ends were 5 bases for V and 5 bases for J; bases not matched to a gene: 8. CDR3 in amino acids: CASSPTGLGETQYF. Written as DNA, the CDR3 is TGTGCCAGTAGTCCGACAGGGCTAGGGGAGACCCAGTACTTC.

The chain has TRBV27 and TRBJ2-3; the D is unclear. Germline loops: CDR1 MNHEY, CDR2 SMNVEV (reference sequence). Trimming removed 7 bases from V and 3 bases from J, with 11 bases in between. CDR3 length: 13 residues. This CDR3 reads CASTTEPTDTQYF. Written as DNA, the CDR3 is TGTGCCAGCACCACCGAGCCGACAGATACGCAGTATTTT.

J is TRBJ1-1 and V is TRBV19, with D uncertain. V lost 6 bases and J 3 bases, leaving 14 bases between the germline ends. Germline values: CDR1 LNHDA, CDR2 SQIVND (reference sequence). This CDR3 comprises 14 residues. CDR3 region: CASRAHYRDTEAFF. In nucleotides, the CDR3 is TGTGCCAGTAGAGCCCATTACAGAGACACTGAAGCTTTCTTT.

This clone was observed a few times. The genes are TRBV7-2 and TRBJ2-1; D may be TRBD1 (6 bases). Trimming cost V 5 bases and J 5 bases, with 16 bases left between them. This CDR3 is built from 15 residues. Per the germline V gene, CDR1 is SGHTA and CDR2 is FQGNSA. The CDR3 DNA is TGTGCCAGCAGCCCCCAGGGGATAGCAAACAATGAGCAGTTCTTC. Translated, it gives CASSPQGIANNEQFF.